One and the same sample provided the 14 T cell receptor beta chains below, sequenced in a study of blood T cell repertoires in COVID-19. The protocol was immunoSEQ multiplex PCR, while the TCRdb copy is restricted to in-frame clones and leaves out a portion. The sample includes about 150,000 clones, around 91% of them seen just once. The sample was peripheral blood. These receptors came from a woman in her thirties or forties with acute or convalescent COVID-19.

The chain is built from TRBV21-1 and TRBJ2-7; the tabulated D call, TRBD2, remains unverified against the DNA. TRBV21-1 is assigned pseudogene status. This CDR3 comprises 15 residues. The chain's CDR3 is CASSKAQREGHEQYF. For the CDR3, the DNA is TGTGCCAGCAGCAAAGCGCAGCGGGAGGGCCACGAGCAGTACTTC.

V and J are TRBV3-1 (or the pseudogene TRBV3-2) and TRBJ2-7; TRBD1 matches 8 bases. Trimming at V came to 6 bases and at J to 2 bases, leaving 9 bases not matched to a gene. CDR3 length: 15 amino acids. The V gene's germline CDR1 is LGHDT and CDR2 YNNKEL (reference sequence). CDR3 loop: CASRLGQELTYEQYF. CDR3 bases: TGTGCCAGCAGATTGGGACAGGAGTTAACCTACGAGCAGTACTTC.

This sequence joins TRBV6-1 and TRBJ1-5, with TRBD1 as a possible D gene (6 bases). CDR1 is MNHNS and CDR2 is SASEGT in the germline V gene. With 2 bases removed from V and 0 bases from J, the gap between germline ends came to 8 bases. The CDR3 sequence is 15 residues long. CDR3 sequence reads: CASSEQGLSNQPQHF. In DNA form, the CDR3 reads TGTGCCAGCAGTGAACAGGGGCTTAGCAATCAGCCCCAGCATTTT.

There are a few counts of this clone. This rearrangement joins TRBV7-9 to TRBJ1-2; D may be TRBD1 (5 bases). Germline CDR1 and CDR2: SEHNR and FQNEAQ (reference sequence). The CDR3 is 11 residues long. Trimming took 5 bases from V and 11 from J, leaving 12 bases between them. CDR3 residues: CASSRGMRYTF. In DNA, the CDR3 is TGTGCCAGCAGCAGGGGAATGCGGTACACCTTC.

Comment on this clone: Other DNA variants within this sample encode the same CDR3. The chain couples TRBV14 to TRBJ1-1, with D hard to call. The germline V and J ends were trimmed by 1 base and 0 bases, with 6 bases remaining between them. The CDR3 has 14 residues. Germline loops: CDR1 SGHDN, CDR2 FVKESK. The DNA for the CDR3 is TGTGCCAGCAGCCAAGCCCAGATGAACACTGAAGCTTTCTTT. Residues: CASSQAQMNTEAFF.

The rearrangement joins TRBV5-1 to TRBJ2-6; D perhaps matches TRBD2 (7 bases). This CDR3 contains 20 residues. From germline, CDR1 is SGHRS and CDR2 YFSETQ. The V end lost 2 bases, the J end lost 1 base, and 22 bases lay between the germline ends. The chain's CDR3 is CASSLPFEKGGISGANVLTF. The CDR3 nucleotides read TGCGCCAGCAGCTTACCCTTCGAAAAGGGGGGGATTTCTGGGGCCAACGTCCTGACTTTC.

The chain recombines TRBV7-8 with TRBJ1-3; 7 bases align to TRBD1. Germline V gene sequence: CDR1 SGHVS, CDR2 FQNEAQ. The CDR3 covers 14 residues. J gave up 4 bases and V 5 bases, and 5 bases lay outside the gene matches. The DNA for the CDR3 is TGTGCCAGCAGCGCCTTAGGGGGCGGAAACACCATATATTTT. It codes for CASSALGGGNTIYF.

This clone was recorded only once. J is TRBJ2-1 and V is TRBV13; D gene unclear. Germline V gene lookup returns CDR1 PRHDT and CDR2 FYEKMQ (reference sequence). Trimming took off 5 bases at V and 4 bases at J, with 6 bases between the two ends. The CDR3 has 12 amino acids. The CDR3, as DNA: TGTGCCAGCAGCCGGAGATACAATGAGCAGTTCTTC. Amino acid sequence: CASSRRYNEQFF.

The chain couples TRBV5-1 to TRBJ2-7; 7 bases match TRBD1. The trim removed 1 base at V and 1 base at J, leaving 2 bases unmatched. The CDR3 totals 14 residues. The germline CDR1 and CDR2 sequences are SGHRS and YFSETQ. CDR3 nucleotide sequence: TGCGCCAGCAGCTTGTGGACAGGTTCCTACGAGCAGTACTTC. Its protein is CASSLWTGSYEQYF. Combining the CDR3 with reference TRBV5-1 and TRBJ2-7 gives the whole variable domain KAGVTQTPRYLIKTRGQQVTLSCSPISGHRSVSWYQQTPGQGLQFLFEYFSETQRNKGNFPGRFSGRQFSNSRSEMNVSTLELGDSALYLCASSLWTGSYEQYFGPGTRLTVT.

This chain joins TRBV4-2 and TRBJ2-3; D may be TRBD1 (5 bases). This CDR3 contains 14 residues. CDR1 and CDR2 from the germline V gene are LGHNA and YNFKEQ. Trimming stripped 0 bases from V and 5 bases from J, with 9 bases between. CDR3 DNA sequence: TGTGCCAGCAGCCAAGATCAGGGTATAGATACGCAGTATTTT. Amino acids: CASSQDQGIDTQYF.

V usage is TRBV5-6 and J usage is TRBJ2-1; D is undetermined. CDR3 size: 13 residues. With 4 bases removed from V and 10 bases from J, the gap between germline ends came to 15 bases. Germline V gene lookup returns CDR1 SGHDT and CDR2 YYEEEE. In nucleotides, the CDR3 is TGTGCCAGCAGCCGTCCGGCCGGGTTGGAGCAGTTCTTC. This encodes CASSRPAGLEQFF.

This clone was observed a single time. The V and J genes are TRBV7-9 and TRBJ1-2; 7 bases line up with TRBD1. Germline V gene data show CDR1 as SEHNR and CDR2 as FQNEAQ (reference sequence). V lost 4 bases and J lost 4; bases outside the gene matches: 6. CDR3 length: 14 residues. CDR3 amino acids: CASSWTGTAYGYTF. The CDR3 DNA reads as TGTGCCAGCAGCTGGACCGGGACAGCCTATGGCTACACCTTC.

The chain employs TRBV20-1 and TRBJ2-2, with TRBD2 matching over 8 bases. Germline values: CDR1 DFQATT, CDR2 SNEGSKA (reference sequence). The ends lost 3 bases at V and 4 bases at J; junction bases unmatched: 4. The CDR3 length is 14 residues. The CDR3 loop reads CSASPSGSTGELFF. The CDR3 bases are TGCAGTGCTAGTCCCAGCGGGAGCACCGGGGAGCTGTTTTTT.

The gene calls are TRBV6-6 and TRBJ1-6; 10 bases line up with TRBD1. Trimming at V came to 2 bases and at J to 7 bases, leaving 5 bases not matched to a gene. The CDR3 covers 16 residues. CDR1 and CDR2 (germline): MNHNY, SVGAGI (reference sequence). CDR3 sequence (DNA): TGTGCCAGCAGTTACCCGGGACAGGGGTTGAATTCACCCCTCCACTTT. Residues: CASSYPGQGLNSPLHF.